The T cell receptor (beta chain) described here comes from a study of shared clonotypes between healthy human individuals. Measured with immunoSEQ multiplex PCR; TCRdb has only the in-frame clones, and not every one. The sample has about 1.1 million clones; around 82% are singletons. Germline assignment: CDR1 MDHEN and CDR2 SYDVKM. Trimming took 6 bases from V and 7 from J; bases not matched to a gene: 12. This CDR3 comprises 14 residues. This sequence joins TRBV28 and TRBJ2-7; 7 nucleotides align to TRBD2. The TCR originated in a man aged 18 to 30 in good health. Some clones in this sample may be carry-over from other donors' samples. Input material: memory CD4+ T cells from PBMCs. Subset indicated: CD45RA-negative fraction. For the CDR3, the DNA is TGTGCCAGCAGACCCGGTGGCGGGAGAAAGGAGCAGTACTTC. Residues: CASRPGGGRKEQYF.